Listed below are T cell receptor beta chains from one sample, sequenced in a study of blood T cells in healthy people across ages. One entry per CDR3 protein, called by TCRdb with MiXCR from the 5' RACE reads. The table has around 1,800,000 distinct CDR3 sequences, about two fifths seen once; the top ten hold 23%. The specimen was blood. These receptors all come from a human donor in good health. The CDR3 runs from the conserved cysteine through the conserved F or W. Fields, in order: clone size, J gene, V gene, D gene, CDR3 protein, CDR3 DNA. A D gene is named only where the DNA matches it firmly. A clone size is listed for some rows: how often the clone was seen (once, few, many), or a class if it is expanded.

.	TRBJ2-4	TRBV12-3/TRBV12-4	.	CASSLLRPYGQYF	TGTGCCAGCAGTTTGCTCCGACCCTACGGGCAGTACTTC
.	TRBJ2-3	TRBV28	.	CATGSHTDTQYF	TGTGCCACCGGGAGCCACACAGATACGCAGTATTTT
once	TRBJ2-5	TRBV10-3	TRBD2	CAIRKDSGVGEETQYF	TGTGCCATCAGAAAGGATAGCGGGGTCGGAGAGGAGACCCAGTACTTC
.	TRBJ2-2	TRBV9	TRBD1	CASSVRASGTENTGELFF	TGTGCCAGCAGCGTAAGGGCCTCCGGGACAGAGAACACCGGGGAGCTGTTTTTT
.	TRBJ2-1	TRBV4-1	.	CASSPEPTTYNEQFF	TGCGCCAGCAGCCCCGAGCCTACTACCTACAATGAGCAGTTCTTC
once	TRBJ1-1	TRBV9	TRBD1	CASSVSDRGEAFF	TGTGCCAGCAGCGTTTCGGACAGGGGTGAAGCTTTCTTT
.	TRBJ1-1	TRBV7-2	.	CASSNSGIGTFF	TGTGCCAGCAGCAATAGTGGGATTGGGACTTTCTTT
.	TRBJ1-2	TRBV4-2	TRBD1	CASSQAASQGLTYGYTF	TGTGCCAGCAGCCAAGCAGCCTCACAGGGGCTTACCTATGGCTACACCTTC
.	TRBJ2-7	TRBV20-1	.	CSARQGTSYEQYF	TGCAGTGCTAGACAGGGGACCTCCTACGAGCAGTACTTC
.	TRBJ2-5	TRBV12-3/TRBV12-4	.	CASSSQGPQEQYF	TGTGCCAGCAGTTCTCAGGGACCCCAGGAGCAGTACTTC
.	TRBJ2-1	TRBV29-1	.	CSVDKSYNEQFF	TGCAGCGTTGATAAATCCTACAATGAGCAGTTCTTC
.	TRBJ1-2	TRBV5-1	.	CASSFSEGDYGYTF	TGCGCCAGCAGCTTTTCGGAGGGGGACTATGGCTACACCTTC
.	TRBJ1-1	TRBV5-1	TRBD1	CASRDIQGADTEAFF	TGCGCCAGCAGAGATATACAGGGGGCGGACACTGAAGCTTTCTTT
few	TRBJ2-3	TRBV29-1	.	CSVVGWVSDTQYF	TGCAGCGTTGTCGGGTGGGTGTCAGATACGCAGTATTTT
.	TRBJ2-7	TRBV7-9	.	CASSSQGYGQYF	TGTGCCAGCAGCTCCCAGGGGTACGGGCAGTACTTC
.	TRBJ2-7	TRBV9	.	CASGVSALRGEQYF	TGTGCCAGCGGCGTATCCGCCCTCAGGGGCGAGCAGTACTTC